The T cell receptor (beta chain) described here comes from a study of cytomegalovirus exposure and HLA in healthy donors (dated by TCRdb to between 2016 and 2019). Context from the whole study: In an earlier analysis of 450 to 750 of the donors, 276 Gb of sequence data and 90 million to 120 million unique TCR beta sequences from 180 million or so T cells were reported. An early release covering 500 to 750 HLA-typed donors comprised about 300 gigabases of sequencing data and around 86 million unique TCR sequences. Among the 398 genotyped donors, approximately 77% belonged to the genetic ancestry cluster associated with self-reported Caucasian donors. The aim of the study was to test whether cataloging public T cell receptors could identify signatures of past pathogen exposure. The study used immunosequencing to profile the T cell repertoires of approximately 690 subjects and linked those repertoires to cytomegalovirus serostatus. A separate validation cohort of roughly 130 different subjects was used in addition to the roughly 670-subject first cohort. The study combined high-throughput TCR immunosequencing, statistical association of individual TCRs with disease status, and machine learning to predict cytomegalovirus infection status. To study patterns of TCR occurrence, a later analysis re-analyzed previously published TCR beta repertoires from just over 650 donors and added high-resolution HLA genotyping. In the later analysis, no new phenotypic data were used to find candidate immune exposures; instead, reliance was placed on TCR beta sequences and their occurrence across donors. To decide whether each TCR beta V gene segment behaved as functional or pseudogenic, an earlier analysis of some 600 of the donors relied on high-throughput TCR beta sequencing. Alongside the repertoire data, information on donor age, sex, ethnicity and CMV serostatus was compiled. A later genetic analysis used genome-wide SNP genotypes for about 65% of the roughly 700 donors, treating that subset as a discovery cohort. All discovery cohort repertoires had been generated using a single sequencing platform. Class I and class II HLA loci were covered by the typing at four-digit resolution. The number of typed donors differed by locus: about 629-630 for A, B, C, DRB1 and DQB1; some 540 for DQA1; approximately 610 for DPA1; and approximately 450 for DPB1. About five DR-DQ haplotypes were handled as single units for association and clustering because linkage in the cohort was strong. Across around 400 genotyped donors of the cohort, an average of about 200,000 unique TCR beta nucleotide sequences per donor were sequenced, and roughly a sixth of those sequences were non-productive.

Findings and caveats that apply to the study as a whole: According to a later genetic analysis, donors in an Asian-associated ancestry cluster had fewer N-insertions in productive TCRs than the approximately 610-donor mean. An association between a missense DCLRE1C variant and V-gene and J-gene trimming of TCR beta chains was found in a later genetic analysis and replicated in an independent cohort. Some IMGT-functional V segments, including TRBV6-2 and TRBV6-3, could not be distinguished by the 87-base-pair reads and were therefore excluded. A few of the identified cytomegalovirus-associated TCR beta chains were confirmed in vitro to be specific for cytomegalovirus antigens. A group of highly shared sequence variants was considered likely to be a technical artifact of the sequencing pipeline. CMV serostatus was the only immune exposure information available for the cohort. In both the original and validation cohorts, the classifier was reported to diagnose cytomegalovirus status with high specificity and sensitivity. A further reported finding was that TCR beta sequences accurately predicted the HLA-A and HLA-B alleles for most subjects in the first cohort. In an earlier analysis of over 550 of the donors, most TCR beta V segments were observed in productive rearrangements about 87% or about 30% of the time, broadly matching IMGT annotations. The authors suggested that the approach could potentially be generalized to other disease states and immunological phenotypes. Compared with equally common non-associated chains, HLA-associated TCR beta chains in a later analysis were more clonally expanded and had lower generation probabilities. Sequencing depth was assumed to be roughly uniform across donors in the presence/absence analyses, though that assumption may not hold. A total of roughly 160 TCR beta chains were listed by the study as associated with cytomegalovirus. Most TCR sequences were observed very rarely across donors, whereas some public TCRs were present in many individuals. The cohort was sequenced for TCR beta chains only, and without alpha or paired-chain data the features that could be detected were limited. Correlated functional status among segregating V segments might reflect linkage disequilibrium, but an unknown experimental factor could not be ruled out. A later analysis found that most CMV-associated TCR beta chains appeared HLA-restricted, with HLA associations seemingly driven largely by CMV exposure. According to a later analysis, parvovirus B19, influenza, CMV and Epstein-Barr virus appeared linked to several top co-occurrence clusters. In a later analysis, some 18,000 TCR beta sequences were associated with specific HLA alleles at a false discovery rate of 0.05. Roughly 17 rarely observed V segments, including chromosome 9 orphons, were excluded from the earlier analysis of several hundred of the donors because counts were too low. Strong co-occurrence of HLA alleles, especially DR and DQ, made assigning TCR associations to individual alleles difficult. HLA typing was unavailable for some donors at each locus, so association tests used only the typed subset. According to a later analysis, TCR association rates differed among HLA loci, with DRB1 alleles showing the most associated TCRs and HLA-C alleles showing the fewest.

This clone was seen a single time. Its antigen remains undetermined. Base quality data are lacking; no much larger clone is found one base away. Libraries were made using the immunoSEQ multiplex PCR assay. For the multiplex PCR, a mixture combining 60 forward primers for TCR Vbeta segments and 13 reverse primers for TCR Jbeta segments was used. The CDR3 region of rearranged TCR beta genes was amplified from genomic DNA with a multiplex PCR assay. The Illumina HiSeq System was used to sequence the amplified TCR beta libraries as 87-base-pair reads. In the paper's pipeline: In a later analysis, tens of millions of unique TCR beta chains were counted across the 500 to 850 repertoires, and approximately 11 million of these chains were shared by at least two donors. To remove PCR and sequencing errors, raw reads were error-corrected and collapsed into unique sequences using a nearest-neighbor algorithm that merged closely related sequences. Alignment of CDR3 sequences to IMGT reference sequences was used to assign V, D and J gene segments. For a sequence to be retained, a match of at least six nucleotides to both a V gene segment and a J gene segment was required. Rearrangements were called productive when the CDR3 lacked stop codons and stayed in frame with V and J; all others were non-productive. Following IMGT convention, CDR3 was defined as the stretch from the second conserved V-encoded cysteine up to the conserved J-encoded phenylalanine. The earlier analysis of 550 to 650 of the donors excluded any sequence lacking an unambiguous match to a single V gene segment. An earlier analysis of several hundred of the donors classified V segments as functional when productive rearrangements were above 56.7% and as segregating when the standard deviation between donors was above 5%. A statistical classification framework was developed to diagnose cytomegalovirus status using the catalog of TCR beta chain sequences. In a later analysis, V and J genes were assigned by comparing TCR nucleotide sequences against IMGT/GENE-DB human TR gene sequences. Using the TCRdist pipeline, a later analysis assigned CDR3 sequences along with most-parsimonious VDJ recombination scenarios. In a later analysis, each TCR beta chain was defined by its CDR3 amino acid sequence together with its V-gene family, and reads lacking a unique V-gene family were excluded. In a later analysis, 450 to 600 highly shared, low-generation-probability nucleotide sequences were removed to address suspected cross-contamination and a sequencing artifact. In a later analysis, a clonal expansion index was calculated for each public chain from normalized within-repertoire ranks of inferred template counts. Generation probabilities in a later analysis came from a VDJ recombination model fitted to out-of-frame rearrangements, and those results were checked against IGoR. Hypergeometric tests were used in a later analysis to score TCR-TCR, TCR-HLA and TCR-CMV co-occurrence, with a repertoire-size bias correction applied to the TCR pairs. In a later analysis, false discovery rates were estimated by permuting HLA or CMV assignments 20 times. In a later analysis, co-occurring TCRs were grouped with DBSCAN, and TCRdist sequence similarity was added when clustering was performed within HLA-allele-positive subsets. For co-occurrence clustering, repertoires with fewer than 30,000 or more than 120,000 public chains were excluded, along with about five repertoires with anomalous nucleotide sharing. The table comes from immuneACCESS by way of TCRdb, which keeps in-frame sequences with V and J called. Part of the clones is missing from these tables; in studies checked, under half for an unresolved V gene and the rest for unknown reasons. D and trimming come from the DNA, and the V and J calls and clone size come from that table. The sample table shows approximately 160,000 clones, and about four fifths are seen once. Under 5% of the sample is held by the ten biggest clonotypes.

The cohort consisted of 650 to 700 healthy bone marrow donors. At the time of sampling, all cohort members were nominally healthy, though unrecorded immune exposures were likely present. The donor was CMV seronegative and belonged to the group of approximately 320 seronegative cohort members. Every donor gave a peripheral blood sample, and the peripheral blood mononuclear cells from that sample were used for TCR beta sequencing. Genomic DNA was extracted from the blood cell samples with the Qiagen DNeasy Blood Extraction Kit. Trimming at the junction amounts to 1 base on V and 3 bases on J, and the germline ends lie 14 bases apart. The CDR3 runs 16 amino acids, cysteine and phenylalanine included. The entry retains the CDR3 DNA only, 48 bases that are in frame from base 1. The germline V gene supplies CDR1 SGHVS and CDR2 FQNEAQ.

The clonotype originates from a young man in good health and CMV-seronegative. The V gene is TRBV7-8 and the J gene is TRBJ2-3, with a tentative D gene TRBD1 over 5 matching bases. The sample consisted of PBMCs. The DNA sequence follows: TGTGCCAGCAGCTTAGGGGGATGGGGCTTTACAGATACGCAGTATTTT. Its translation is CASSLGGWGFTDTQYF.